This TCR beta chain came from a study of molecular identifiers for immune sequencing clone quantification. The overall study: Replicate RNA came from about 20,000 or 100,000 naive CD8 cells and was split five ways, and four parts were sequenced.

This CDR3 is 11 amino acids long. Germline CDR1 LNHDA, CDR2 SQIVND (reference sequence). V gave up 7 bases and J gave up 10 bases; unmatched junction bases: 4. This clonotype was found many times. TCRdb called the PCR reads again in MiXCR, with one record for every CDR3 protein. The sample lists 85,000 to 100,000 distinct CDR3 sequences; 20% to 25% were seen once. This clonotype originated in a human donor in good health. Some libraries in this study had Jurkat cell RNA spiked in. Sequencing was carried out using naive CD8+ T cells from blood, with Jurkat cell RNA spiked in. Noted subset: FACS-sorted CD8+CD4-CCR7+CD45RA+ naive T cells. The chain combines TRBV19 with TRBJ2-1; 7 nucleotides match TRBD2. Here the CDR3 reads CASTSTSEQFF. CDR3 nucleotides: TGTGCCAGTACCTCGACTAGCGAGCAGTTCTTC.